Listed below are T cell receptor beta chains from one sample, sequenced in a study of shared clonotypes between healthy human individuals. TCRdb keeps only in-frame clones here, not all; method: immunoSEQ multiplex PCR. The repertoire holds 2 million to 2.5 million clones, with more than 85% as singletons. The specimen sequenced was naive CD4+ T cells from PBMCs. The receptor set was obtained from a man younger than 35 in good health. Some clones in this sample may be carry-over from other donors' samples. Both conserved end residues are part of each CDR3. D genes are given only for firm matches. Only some rows state a clone size, as once, few, many or a class for expanded clones.

V	size	D	J	CDR3	DNA
TRBV19	-	-	TRBJ1-3	CASSLSASSGNTIYF	TGTGCCAGTAGTTTAAGTGCGAGCTCTGGAAACACCATATATTTT
TRBV7-2	-	TRBD1	TRBJ1-3	CASSLLGQGVSGNTIYF	TGTGCCAGCAGCTTACTCGGGCAGGGGGTGTCTGGAAACACCATATATTTT
TRBV11-1	-	-	TRBJ1-2	CASSLRGIDGYTF	TGTGCCAGCAGCTTGAGGGGAATCGATGGCTACACCTTC
TRBV15	few	-	TRBJ1-5	CATSRERNQPQHF	TGTGCCACCAGCCGGGAGCGCAATCAGCCCCAGCATTTT
TRBV4-2	-	-	TRBJ2-3	CASSQGRSGDTQYF	TGTGCCAGCAGCCAGGGGCGCAGTGGGGATACGCAGTATTTT
TRBV5-1	-	-	TRBJ2-1	CASSSPPESLSFF	TGCGCCAGCAGCTCCCCACCCGAGTCACTTAGTTTCTTC
TRBV30	-	TRBD1	TRBJ2-6	CAWRKQGHGANVLTF	TGTGCCTGGAGAAAACAGGGGCACGGGGCCAACGTCCTGACTTTC
TRBV27	once	-	TRBJ2-3	CASSFLASTDTQYF	TGTGCCAGCAGTTTCCTAGCTAGCACAGATACGCAGTATTTT
TRBV5-1	-	TRBD2	TRBJ2-1	CASNPGGTPAGNEQFF	TGCGCCAGCAACCCCGGGGGGACCCCCGCGGGAAATGAGCAGTTCTTC
TRBV10-1	-	-	TRBJ2-1	CASSGGSQQFF	TGCGCCAGCAGTGGGGGCAGTCAGCAGTTCTTC
TRBV5-1	-	TRBD1	TRBJ2-7	CASSLEIPGGINEQYF	TGCGCCAGCAGCTTGGAGATCCCAGGGGGCATCAACGAGCAGTACTTC
TRBV5-1	-	-	TRBJ1-1	CASTPAGGNTEAFF	TGCGCCAGCACCCCTGCGGGGGGAAACACTGAAGCTTTCTTT
TRBV9	-	-	TRBJ1-3	CASSVATGGSASGNTIYF	TGTGCCAGCAGCGTAGCTACCGGTGGGTCCGCCTCTGGAAACACCATATATTTT
TRBV28	-	-	TRBJ2-3	CASSSRVAAHPDTQYF	TGTGCCAGCAGCTCACGGGTAGCGGCCCATCCAGATACGCAGTATTTT
TRBV15	-	-	TRBJ2-1	CATSSLYGGSYNEQFF	TGTGCCACCAGCAGTCTCTATGGGGGCTCCTACAATGAGCAGTTCTTC
TRBV5-6	-	-	TRBJ2-7	CASSIRWGAGYEQYF	TGTGCCAGCAGTATCAGGTGGGGGGCGGGATACGAGCAGTACTTC
TRBV19	-	-	TRBJ2-5	CASSRPRDAEARETQYF	TGTGCCAGTAGTAGGCCCCGGGACGCCGAGGCCAGGGAGACCCAGTACTTC
TRBV19	-	TRBD1	TRBJ1-1	CASRTGLNTEAFF	TGTGCCAGTAGGACAGGGTTGAACACTGAAGCTTTCTTT
TRBV28	-	-	TRBJ2-5	CASSYGDRQETQYF	TGTGCCAGCAGTTACGGGGACCGCCAAGAGACCCAGTACTTC
TRBV28	-	TRBD1	TRBJ2-2	CASSTPGQGTGELFF	TGTGCCAGCAGTACACCGGGACAGGGCACCGGGGAGCTGTTTTTT
TRBV10-1	-	TRBD2	TRBJ2-1	CASSESVGLAGSSYNEQFF	TGCGCCAGCAGTGAAAGTGTAGGACTAGCGGGGAGCTCCTACAATGAGCAGTTCTTC
TRBV28	once	-	TRBJ1-1	CASSRTTSLAFF	TGTGCCAGCAGTCGTACAACCTCCCTAGCTTTCTTT
TRBV6-5	-	-	TRBJ1-5	CASSYSAGYQPQHF	TGTGCCAGCAGTTACTCGGCAGGGTATCAGCCCCAGCATTTT
TRBV18	-	TRBD1	TRBJ1-3	CASSAPPSRGGYGNTIYF	TGTGCCAGCTCCGCTCCCCCCAGTAGAGGGGGCTATGGAAACACCATATATTTT
TRBV18	-	-	TRBJ1-5	CASTLSEGNQPQHF	TGTGCCAGCACGTTATCGGAAGGCAATCAGCCCCAGCATTTT
TRBV6-6	-	TRBD2	TRBJ2-5	CASSSTSGRSETQYF	TGTGCCAGCAGCTCGACGAGCGGGAGGTCAGAGACCCAGTACTTC
TRBV9	-	-	TRBJ1-1	CASSARRDGANTEAFF	TGTGCCAGCAGCGCTCGTAGGGACGGGGCGAACACTGAAGCTTTCTTT
TRBV7-2	-	-	TRBJ1-2	CASARTGVNYGYTF	TGTGCCAGCGCTAGGACGGGGGTGAACTATGGCTACACCTTC
TRBV18	-	-	TRBJ2-5	CASSQDIVQETQYF	TGTGCCAGCTCACAGGACATCGTACAAGAGACCCAGTACTTC
TRBV7-6	once	TRBD2	TRBJ2-3	CASSLAVTSGTDTQYF	TGTGCCAGCAGCTTAGCGGTGACTAGCGGCACAGATACGCAGTATTTT
TRBV9	-	TRBD1	TRBJ2-3	CASSGQGSTDTQYF	TGTGCCAGCAGCGGACAGGGCAGCACAGATACGCAGTATTTT